This is a list of T cell receptor beta chains from one sample in a study of blood T cell repertoires in COVID-19. Profiling relied on immunoSEQ multiplex PCR, and the TCRdb table lists in-frame clones only, not all of them. This sample yields over 200,000 clones, of which around 86% are seen a single time; approximately 5% belongs to the top ten. Material: peripheral blood. The receptors come from a human donor in a cohort sampled during active COVID-19. CDR3s include the opening cysteine and the closing phenylalanine or tryptophan. A D gene is named only where the DNA matches it firmly. Rows may omit the clone size; those that give it use once, few, many or a size class.

d_gene	len	abundance	v_gene	j_gene	CDR3nt	CDR3aa
TRBD2	16	once	TRBV5-1	TRBJ2-5	TGCGCCAGCAGCGTGGGGGCTAGCGGGGGTCAAGAGACCCAGTACTTC	CASSVGASGGQETQYF
.	15	.	TRBV28	TRBJ1-5	TGTGCCAGCAGTTCCTCAGGGAGGCTCGGTCAGCCCCAGCATTTT	CASSSSGRLGQPQHF
TRBD2	13	.	TRBV28	TRBJ2-5	TGTGCCAGCACCCCGCGGGGGGGAGAGACCCAGTACTTC	CASTPRGGETQYF
TRBD1	15	once	TRBV28	TRBJ1-2	TGTGCCAGCAGTTCACGACAGGGGACTAACTATGGCTACACCTTC	CASSSRQGTNYGYTF
TRBD2	16	few	TRBV24-1	TRBJ2-1	TGTGCCACCAGTGGTACCCCGGGACTAGGCTACAATGAGCAGTTCTTC	CATSGTPGLGYNEQFF
.	14	once	TRBV27	TRBJ1-1	TGTGCCAGCAGCCCTCGACAGTCGTGGACTGAAGCTTTCTTT	CASSPRQSWTEAFF
.	13	.	TRBV12-5	TRBJ1-5	TGTGCTAGTGGTCCCGGACTGGATCAGCCCCAGCATTTT	CASGPGLDQPQHF
.	15	once	TRBV11-3	TRBJ1-3	TGTGCCAGCAGCTTAGGTGGAGGGAGAGGAAACACCATATATTTT	CASSLGGGRGNTIYF
TRBD1	12	.	TRBV7-9	TRBJ2-7	TGTGCCAGCAGTCTTAGGATGGACAGGGTGTACTTC	CASSLRMDRVYF
.	15	.	TRBV24-1	TRBJ1-2	TGTGCCACCAGTGGGCCGGGAGCGTCTAACTATGGCTACACCTTC	CATSGPGASNYGYTF
TRBD2	13	once	TRBV19	TRBJ2-7	TGTGCCAGTACCTATAGCGGGAGCCACGAGCAGTACTTC	CASTYSGSHEQYF
TRBD2	14	.	TRBV6-5	TRBJ2-7	TGTGCCAGCAGTACTAGCGGGACAACCTACGAGCAGTACTTC	CASSTSGTTYEQYF
TRBD1	18	.	TRBV3-1/TRBV3-2	TRBJ2-3	TGTGCCAGCAGCCAAGAGGACAGGGCCCTAGCGAGGACAGATACGCAGTATTTT	CASSQEDRALARTDTQYF
.	16	.	TRBV7-9	TRBJ2-3	TGTGCCAGCAGCCCACCTAAAGGGGTTATCACAGATACGCAGTATTTT	CASSPPKGVITDTQYF
.	16	.	TRBV18	TRBJ2-1	TGTGCCAGCTCACCACCGACGGGGGTAGCCATGAATGAGCAGTTCTTC	CASSPPTGVAMNEQFF
TRBD1	14	.	TRBV27	TRBJ1-5	TGTGCCAGCAGTTTGGACAGGGGGCTTCAGCCCCAGCATTTT	CASSLDRGLQPQHF
TRBD2	16	.	TRBV19	TRBJ2-3	TGTGCCAGTAGACCCCGCGGGGGGGGAGGCACAGATACGCAGTATTTT	CASRPRGGGGTDTQYF
TRBD1	14	.	TRBV28	TRBJ1-2	TGTGCCAGCAGTTTAAGGACAGGGAACTATGGCTACACCTTC	CASSLRTGNYGYTF
TRBD2	19	.	TRBV7-2	TRBJ2-7	TGTGCCAGCAGCTTAGTAGGAGGGGGGACTAGCGGAGCTTCCTACGAGCAGTACTTC	CASSLVGGGTSGASYEQYF
.	14	.	TRBV9	TRBJ1-2	TGTGCCAGCAGCGTAGCTACGAGTAACTATGGCTACACCTTC	CASSVATSNYGYTF
TRBD1	13	.	TRBV5-1	TRBJ1-2	TGCGCCAGCAGCTCGACAGGGGAGTATGGCTACACCTTC	CASSSTGEYGYTF
.	12	.	TRBV5-8	TRBJ2-7	TGTGCCAGCAGCTTTAGGGGAGGAGAGCAGTACTTC	CASSFRGGEQYF
TRBD1	15	.	TRBV6-4	TRBJ2-3	TGTGCCAGCAGGGATACAGGGGTCGGGACAGATACGCAGTATTTT	CASRDTGVGTDTQYF
TRBD2	18	once	TRBV7-2	TRBJ2-1	TGTGCCAGCAGCTTAGCGGTACTAGCGGGAGGGTCCTACAATGAGCAGTTCTTC	CASSLAVLAGGSYNEQFF
.	14	few	TRBV2	TRBJ1-2	TGTGCCAGCAGTGAAGCTACGACGGCAGGAGGCTACACCTTC	CASSEATTAGGYTF
.	15	.	TRBV7-2	TRBJ1-4	TGTGCCAGCAGCCTAGGACACTCAACTAATGAAAAACTGTTTTTT	CASSLGHSTNEKLFF
.	12	.	TRBV28	TRBJ2-7	TGTGCCAGCACTCGGGGTCCCTACGAGCAGTACTTC	CASTRGPYEQYF
TRBD1	15	once	TRBV5-1	TRBJ1-2	TGCGCCAGCAGCTTGTCCCCGGGACAGGGTTATGGCTACACCTTC	CASSLSPGQGYGYTF
.	17	.	TRBV7-2	TRBJ2-7	TGTGCCAGCAGCTTAGCCCTCCCGACGGGACTGAGCTTCAAGCAGTACTTC	CASSLALPTGLSFKQYF
.	13	.	TRBV3-1/TRBV3-2	TRBJ2-7	TGTGCCAGCAGCCAGATCCGACAGGCTGAGCAGTACTTC	CASSQIRQAEQYF
.	13	few	TRBV7-9	TRBJ2-7	TGTGCCAGCAGCTTACAGGGCGTCGGGGAGCAGTACTTC	CASSLQGVGEQYF
TRBD2	19	.	TRBV6-7	TRBJ2-1	TGTGCCAGCAGTTACCCCACCAGGGGGTGCGGGAGGGTTTACAATGAGCAGTTCTTC	CASSYPTRGCGRVYNEQFF
TRBD2	14	.	TRBV9	TRBJ2-7	TGTGCCAGCAGCATGGGACTAGGGCTAGGCGAGCAGTACTTC	CASSMGLGLGEQYF
.	13	once	TRBV6-1	TRBJ2-7	TGTGCCAGCAGTGATCGGAGGACCCACGAGCAGTACTTC	CASSDRRTHEQYF
TRBD1	14	.	TRBV27	TRBJ1-2	TGTGCCAGCAGTTTGACAGGGGCAGAGATTGGCTACACCTTC	CASSLTGAEIGYTF
TRBD2	15	.	TRBV7-2	TRBJ2-2	TGTGCCAGCAGCCCGCTAGCGGGAGGGACCGGGGAGCTGTTTTTT	CASSPLAGGTGELFF
TRBD1	16	.	TRBV19	TRBJ1-4	TGTGCCAGTAGTATGGGACAGGGTAGACGTAATGAAAAACTGTTTTTT	CASSMGQGRRNEKLFF
TRBD1	15	.	TRBV30	TRBJ1-5	TGTGCCTGGAGTGGAGAGGGACAGTACAATCAGCCCCAGCATTTT	CAWSGEGQYNQPQHF
TRBD1	16	once	TRBV7-2	TRBJ2-3	TGTGCCAGCAGCTTAGGGACAGGGGTTAGCACAGATACGCAGTATTTT	CASSLGTGVSTDTQYF
.	15	.	TRBV7-3	TRBJ1-2	TGTGCCAGCAGCCCTGGGAGCGGGGGTAACTATGGCTACACCTTC	CASSPGSGGNYGYTF
TRBD2	15	few	TRBV5-1	TRBJ2-5	TGCGCCAGCAGCTTGGGAGCGGGATTCCAAGAGACCCAGTACTTC	CASSLGAGFQETQYF
TRBD2	15	.	TRBV7-9	TRBJ2-7	TGTGCCAGCAGCTTAGCCAGCGGGGGCTCCTACGAGCAGTACTTC	CASSLASGGSYEQYF
.	12	.	TRBV29-1	TRBJ2-7	TGCAGCGTATCCCTTAGCTCCTACGAGCAGTACTTC	CSVSLSSYEQYF
.	14	.	TRBV9	TRBJ1-6	TGTGCCAGCAGCGAGAGCTCCTATAATTCACCCCTCCACTTT	CASSESSYNSPLHF
TRBD1	15	.	TRBV19	TRBJ2-5	TGTGCCAGTAGTTCTCGGGGACAGGGGGTGGGGACCCAGTACTTC	CASSSRGQGVGTQYF
TRBD2	14	.	TRBV4-3	TRBJ2-3	TGCGCCAGCAGCCTTACTAGCGAGTCAGATACGCAGTATTTT	CASSLTSESDTQYF
.	13	.	TRBV28	TRBJ1-1	TGTGCCAGCAGTTTGGGGGGAAACACTGAAGCTTTCTTT	CASSLGGNTEAFF
TRBD1	15	.	TRBV7-2	TRBJ1-2	TGTGCCAGCAGCTCCGACAGGGGATCTAACTATGGCTACACCTTC	CASSSDRGSNYGYTF
TRBD1	15	.	TRBV28	TRBJ1-6	TGTGCCAGCAGTCCCCTCCAGGGGGTCGGATCACCCCTCCACTTT	CASSPLQGVGSPLHF
TRBD2	15	.	TRBV19	TRBJ2-1	TGTGCCAGTAGTAACCTAGCGGGACCGTACAATGAGCAGTTCTTC	CASSNLAGPYNEQFF
TRBD1	13	.	TRBV30	TRBJ1-2	TGTGCCTTCCACCAGGGGGGACTCTATGGCTACACCTTC	CAFHQGGLYGYTF
TRBD2	15	.	TRBV9	TRBJ2-7	TGTGCCAGCAGCGCGGGACTAGCGGGATACTACGAGCAGTACTTC	CASSAGLAGYYEQYF
.	15	.	TRBV19	TRBJ1-1	TGTGCCAGTAGCGTTTCCAGGGCACTGAACACTGAAGCTTTCTTT	CASSVSRALNTEAFF
.	14	.	TRBV24-1	TRBJ2-7	TGTGCCACCAGTGATTCTGACAGACCCTACGAGCAGTACTTC	CATSDSDRPYEQYF
TRBD1	16	.	TRBV19	TRBJ2-7	TGTGCCAGTAGTGTGAACCTAGGACAGGGTCTAGGAGAGCAGTACTTC	CASSVNLGQGLGEQYF